Following are 26 T cell receptor beta chains from one sample sequenced in a study of patients and donors after allogeneic stem cell transplantation. TCRdb fed the RT-PCR reads into MiXCR, producing one record per CDR3 protein. The sample has about 210,000 distinct CDR3 sequences; around 40% are singletons. Sequencing was done on a sample of blood, either unsorted or a sorted T cell fraction (not recorded which). These receptors all come from a human donor who was either an allogeneic HSCT recipient or a stem cell or donor lymphocyte infusion donor (not recorded which). It is not recorded whose cells these are; they may come from a transplant donor.

V is TRBV18 and J is TRBJ1-1, with TRBD1 as a possible D gene (5 bases). Germline-derived CDR1 and CDR2 are KGHSH and LQKENI. The V gene lost 4 bases and the J gene lost 8 bases, with 11 bases spanning the gap. The CDR3 loop spans 12 amino acids. The CDR3 region is CASSRRGPEAFF. CDR3 nucleotides: TGTGCCAGCTCACGAAGGGGTCCCGAAGCTTTCTTT.

The rearrangement links TRBV6-6 to TRBJ1-2, with 7 bases matching TRBD1. The germline V gene encodes CDR1 MNHNY and CDR2 SVGAGI (reference sequence). V lost 8 bases, J lost 2 bases, and 2 bases stayed unmatched. CDR3 size: 12 residues. Here the CDR3 DNA reads TGTGCCAGCGGGGGACAGAACTATGGCTACACCTTC. Its translation is CASGGQNYGYTF.

This sequence joins TRBV28 and TRBJ1-1; D gene unclear. Trimming removed 10 bases at V and 1 base at J, with 10 bases between. This CDR3 has 12 amino acids. Germline V gene sequence: CDR1 MDHEN, CDR2 SYDVKM. The CDR3 coding sequence is TGTGCCACCAACGGGAGGAACACTGAAGCTTTCTTT. This sequence encodes CATNGRNTEAFF.

This chain connects TRBV6-6 to TRBJ1-4, with TRBD1 as a possible D gene (5 bases). The CDR3 is 15 amino acids. CDR1 and CDR2 (germline): MNHNY, SVGAGI (reference sequence). V dropped 2 bases and J dropped 5 bases, with 12 bases sitting between them. In nucleotides, the CDR3 is TGTGCCAGCAGTTACGTGGGGGTGGGGAATGAAAAACTGTTTTTT. Translating gives CASSYVGVGNEKLFF.

This clonotype occurred a few times. This chain connects TRBV20-1 to TRBJ1-2, with D hard to call. This CDR3 comprises 14 residues. Germline values: CDR1 DFQATT, CDR2 SNEGSKA (reference sequence). Trimming left V 6 bases short and J 4 bases short, with 18 bases between. The CDR3 DNA sequence: TGCAGTGCCCCGGACGAGACCGGCGGCTATGGCTACACCTTC. This translates into CSAPDETGGYGYTF.

This clonotype was picked up a small number of times. The chain links TRBV4-1 to TRBJ1-2; TRBD1 might be the D (6 bases). CDR3 length: 14 residues. Trimming removed 0 bases from V and 7 bases from J, with 12 bases in between. Per the germline V gene, CDR1 is MGHRA and CDR2 is YSYEKL. CDR3 amino acids: CASSQDRTVGGYTF. The CDR3 DNA reads TGCGCCAGCAGCCAAGATAGGACAGTCGGTGGCTACACCTTC.

This clonotype was observed a handful of times. The chain links TRBV28 to TRBJ1-1, with 7 bases lining up with TRBD1. The length of the CDR3 is 14 residues. The V gene's germline CDR1 is MDHEN and CDR2 SYDVKM. V shed 7 bases and J 9 bases; nucleotides not matched to a gene: 14. The CDR3 region has the DNA TGTGCCAGCACCGAACGGGGTGCAGGGGGAAAAGCTTTCTTT. This sequence encodes CASTERGAGGKAFF.

The chain combines TRBV7-9 with TRBJ1-2; no clear D gene. Trimming took off 7 bases at V and 6 bases at J, with 12 bases between the two ends. Germline V gives CDR1 SEHNR, CDR2 FQNEAQ (reference sequence). The CDR3 extends over 12 amino acids. The CDR3 reads CASTLIGDGYTF. The CDR3 nucleotides are TGTGCCAGCACCCTAATAGGCGATGGCTACACCTTC.

This clonotype has more than one count but fewer than ten. This chain uses TRBV9 with TRBJ2-3; TRBD1 matches 11 bases. This CDR3 has 17 amino acids. Germline V CDR1 and CDR2: SGDLS, YYNGEE. The ends lost 0 bases at V and 3 bases at J; junction bases unmatched: 6. CDR3 loop: CASSVGTGGFRTDTQYF. The CDR3 bases are TGTGCCAGCAGCGTAGGGACAGGGGGCTTTCGGACAGATACGCAGTATTTT. Full variable domain (missing parts from reference TRBV9 and TRBJ2-3): DSGVTQTPKHLITATGQRVTLRCSPRSGDLSVYWYQQSLDQGLQFLIQYYNGEERAKGNILERFSAQQFPDLHSELNLSSLELGDSALYFCASSVGTGGFRTDTQYFGPGTRLTVL.

This clonotype was seen a few times. The chain links TRBV12-3 or TRBV12-4 to TRBJ2-5; D gene ambiguous. The V and J ends lost 6 bases and 5 bases respectively, with 22 bases between them. The CDR3 runs 16 residues. CDR3 residues: CASSTSATTIRETQYF. DNA of the CDR3: TGTGCCAGCAGCACCTCAGCTACAACTATACGGGAGACCCAGTACTTC.

This clonotype was recorded only once. The CDR3, as DNA: TGCGCCAGCAGCCAAGATCGGGGGAACGGGGAACCCCTCCACTTT. Its protein product is CASSQDRGNGEPLHF. The chain uses TRBV4-3 and TRBJ1-6, with D tentatively TRBD1 (5 bases). This CDR3 region has 15 residues. Germline assignment: CDR1 LGHNA and CDR2 YSLEER. V was clipped by 0 bases and J by 12 bases, with 15 bases between them.

This clonotype turned up a few times. The chain couples TRBV27 to TRBJ2-3; D uncertain. Germline V gene lookup returns CDR1 MNHEY and CDR2 SMNVEV (reference sequence). The CDR3 has 13 residues. V was cut by 2 bases and J by 1 base, with 4 bases left in between. The CDR3 protein is CASSLRGTDTQYF. The CDR3 DNA reads as TGTGCCAGCAGTTTACGGGGCACAGATACGCAGTATTTT.

The chain links TRBV28 to TRBJ1-2; D unclear. V was clipped by 2 bases and J by 7 bases, with 5 bases between them. Germline V gene data show CDR1 as MDHEN and CDR2 as SYDVKM. The CDR3 has 11 residues. The CDR3 sequence: CASSLPSGYTF. For the CDR3, the DNA is TGTGCCAGCAGTTTACCTAGTGGCTACACCTTC.

This clonotype was observed many times. The V gene is TRBV12-3 or TRBV12-4, the J gene TRBJ1-1; no definite D call. V was trimmed by 3 bases and J by 0 bases, leaving 8 bases between them. The CDR3 sequence is 14 residues long. CDR3 in DNA: TGTGCCAGCAGTTTTCCCCGGGTGAACACTGAAGCTTTCTTT. Translated: CASSFPRVNTEAFF.

The gene calls are TRBV4-3 and TRBJ2-7, with 12 bases that match TRBD1. This CDR3 is built from 16 residues. Losses at the gene ends were 0 bases for V and 6 bases for J; bases not matched to a gene: 6. Germline lookup yields CDR1 LGHNA and CDR2 YSLEER. The CDR3 sequence: CASSQDAGTGGLEQYF. The CDR3 DNA reads TGCGCCAGCAGCCAAGATGCCGGGACAGGGGGCCTCGAGCAGTACTTC.

The CDR3 reads CSVAGTKGANEQFF. The CDR3 bases are TGCAGCGTCGCCGGGACTAAAGGGGCTAATGAGCAGTTCTTC. The chain has TRBV29-1 and TRBJ2-1; 7 bases align to TRBD2. This CDR3 is built from 14 residues. CDR1 is SQVTM and CDR2 is ANQGSEA in the germline V gene. V shed 6 bases and J 7 bases; nucleotides not matched to a gene: 12.

The gene calls are TRBV20-1 and TRBJ2-7, with no clear D. This CDR3 region has 11 residues. V was clipped by 3 bases and J by 3 bases, with 6 bases between them. Germline-derived CDR1 and CDR2 are DFQATT and SNEGSKA (reference sequence). CDR3 amino acids: CSASPGYEQYF. DNA of the CDR3: TGCAGTGCTAGTCCCGGCTACGAGCAGTACTTC.

The chain links TRBV18 to TRBJ2-7; D is uncertain. The germline CDR1 and CDR2 sequences are KGHSH and LQKENI. V was clipped by 3 bases and J by 1 base, with 10 bases between them. The CDR3 covers 14 residues. In DNA, the CDR3 is TGTGCCAGCTCACCGGCAAGAATATCCTACGAGCAGTACTTC. It is translated as CASSPARISYEQYF.

In this sample, this clonotype turned up a few times. CDR3 amino acids: CASSQDPGLPARQPQHF. In DNA form, the CDR3 reads TGCGCCAGCAGCCAAGATCCCGGCCTACCAGCGCGGCAGCCCCAGCATTTT. The chain recombines TRBV4-1 with TRBJ1-5; D is unclear. The germline V gene encodes CDR1 MGHRA and CDR2 YSYEKL. This CDR3 contains 17 residues. V was pared by 0 bases and J by 7 bases, with 19 bases between.

The rearrangement uses TRBV6-6 and TRBJ2-5, with D possibly being TRBD2 (6 bases). Germline assignment: CDR1 MNHNY and CDR2 SVGAGI (reference sequence). The CDR3 length is 13 residues. V shed 2 bases and J shed 2 bases, with 6 bases lying between them. CDR3 sequence reads: CASSYRGQETQYF. CDR3 DNA: TGTGCCAGCAGTTACCGGGGGCAAGAGACCCAGTACTTC.

This clonotype was counted only a few times. This chain's CDR3 is CASGDRGNYGYTF. The DNA for the CDR3 is TGTGCCAGTGGGGACAGGGGTAACTATGGCTACACCTTC. The V call is TRBV6-5, the J call TRBJ1-2, with TRBD1 identical over 10 bases. CDR1 MNHEY and CDR2 SVGAGI come from the germline V gene. The CDR3 is 13 amino acids. V lost 9 bases, J lost 1 base, and 2 bases stayed unmatched.

This chain uses TRBV10-3 with TRBJ2-5, with 7 bases matching TRBD1. The trim removed 8 bases at V and 2 bases at J, leaving 5 bases unmatched. This CDR3 comprises 13 residues. The V gene's germline CDR1 is ENHRY and CDR2 SYGVKD. CDR3 sequence (DNA): TGTGCCATCGGGCGGACAGGACAAGAGACCCAGTACTTC. It yields the protein CAIGRTGQETQYF.

The count of this clonotype is one. The CDR3 loop reads CASSSGQGVDTIYF. CDR3 bases: TGTGCCAGCAGCTCGGGACAGGGGGTAGACACCATATATTTT. The rearrangement joins TRBV5-4 to TRBJ1-3; 11 nucleotides line up with TRBD1. From germline, CDR1 is SGHNT and CDR2 YYREEE (reference sequence). The J segment lost 8 bases and the V segment lost 3 bases, leaving 4 bases of the junction unmatched. The CDR3 has 14 residues. The complete variable domain, with remaining parts taken from reference TRBV5-4 and TRBJ1-3, reads ETGVTQSPTHLIKTRGQQVTLRCSSQSGHNTVSWYQQALGQGPQFIFQYYREEENGRGNFPPRFSGLQFPNYSSELNVNALELDDSALYLCASSSGQGVDTIYFGEGSWLTVV.

This chain connects TRBV5-1 to TRBJ2-7; tentative D call: TRBD1 (5 bases). This CDR3 has 14 amino acids. Germline values: CDR1 SGHRS, CDR2 YFSETQ. V was clipped by 3 bases and J by 1 base, with 11 bases between them. The CDR3 coding sequence is TGCGCCAGCAGCTACCTGACAGATTCCTACGAGCAGTACTTC. As protein: CASSYLTDSYEQYF. Full variable domain (missing parts from reference TRBV5-1 and TRBJ2-7): KAGVTQTPRYLIKTRGQQVTLSCSPISGHRSVSWYQQTPGQGLQFLFEYFSETQRNKGNFPGRFSGRQFSNSRSEMNVSTLELGDSALYLCASSYLTDSYEQYFGPGTRLTVT.

V gene TRBV5-5 combines with J gene TRBJ1-4; D remains ambiguous. Trimming left V 0 bases short and J 7 bases short, with 7 bases between. This CDR3 comprises 13 residues. Germline loops: CDR1 SGHKS, CDR2 YYEKEE (reference sequence). CDR3 sequence (DNA): TGTGCCAGCAGCTTGGGACAATCTGAAAAACTGTTTTTT. Its translation: CASSLGQSEKLFF.

V gene TRBV7-8 combines with J gene TRBJ2-1, with TRBD2 identical over 7 bases. V dropped 6 bases and J dropped 3; count of bases not matched to a gene: 2. CDR3 size: 13 residues. Germline V gene sequence: CDR1 SGHVS, CDR2 FQNEAQ. The CDR3 nucleotides are TGTGCCAGCAGGGGAGGGAACTACAATGAGCAGTTCTTC. It is translated as CASRGGNYNEQFF.